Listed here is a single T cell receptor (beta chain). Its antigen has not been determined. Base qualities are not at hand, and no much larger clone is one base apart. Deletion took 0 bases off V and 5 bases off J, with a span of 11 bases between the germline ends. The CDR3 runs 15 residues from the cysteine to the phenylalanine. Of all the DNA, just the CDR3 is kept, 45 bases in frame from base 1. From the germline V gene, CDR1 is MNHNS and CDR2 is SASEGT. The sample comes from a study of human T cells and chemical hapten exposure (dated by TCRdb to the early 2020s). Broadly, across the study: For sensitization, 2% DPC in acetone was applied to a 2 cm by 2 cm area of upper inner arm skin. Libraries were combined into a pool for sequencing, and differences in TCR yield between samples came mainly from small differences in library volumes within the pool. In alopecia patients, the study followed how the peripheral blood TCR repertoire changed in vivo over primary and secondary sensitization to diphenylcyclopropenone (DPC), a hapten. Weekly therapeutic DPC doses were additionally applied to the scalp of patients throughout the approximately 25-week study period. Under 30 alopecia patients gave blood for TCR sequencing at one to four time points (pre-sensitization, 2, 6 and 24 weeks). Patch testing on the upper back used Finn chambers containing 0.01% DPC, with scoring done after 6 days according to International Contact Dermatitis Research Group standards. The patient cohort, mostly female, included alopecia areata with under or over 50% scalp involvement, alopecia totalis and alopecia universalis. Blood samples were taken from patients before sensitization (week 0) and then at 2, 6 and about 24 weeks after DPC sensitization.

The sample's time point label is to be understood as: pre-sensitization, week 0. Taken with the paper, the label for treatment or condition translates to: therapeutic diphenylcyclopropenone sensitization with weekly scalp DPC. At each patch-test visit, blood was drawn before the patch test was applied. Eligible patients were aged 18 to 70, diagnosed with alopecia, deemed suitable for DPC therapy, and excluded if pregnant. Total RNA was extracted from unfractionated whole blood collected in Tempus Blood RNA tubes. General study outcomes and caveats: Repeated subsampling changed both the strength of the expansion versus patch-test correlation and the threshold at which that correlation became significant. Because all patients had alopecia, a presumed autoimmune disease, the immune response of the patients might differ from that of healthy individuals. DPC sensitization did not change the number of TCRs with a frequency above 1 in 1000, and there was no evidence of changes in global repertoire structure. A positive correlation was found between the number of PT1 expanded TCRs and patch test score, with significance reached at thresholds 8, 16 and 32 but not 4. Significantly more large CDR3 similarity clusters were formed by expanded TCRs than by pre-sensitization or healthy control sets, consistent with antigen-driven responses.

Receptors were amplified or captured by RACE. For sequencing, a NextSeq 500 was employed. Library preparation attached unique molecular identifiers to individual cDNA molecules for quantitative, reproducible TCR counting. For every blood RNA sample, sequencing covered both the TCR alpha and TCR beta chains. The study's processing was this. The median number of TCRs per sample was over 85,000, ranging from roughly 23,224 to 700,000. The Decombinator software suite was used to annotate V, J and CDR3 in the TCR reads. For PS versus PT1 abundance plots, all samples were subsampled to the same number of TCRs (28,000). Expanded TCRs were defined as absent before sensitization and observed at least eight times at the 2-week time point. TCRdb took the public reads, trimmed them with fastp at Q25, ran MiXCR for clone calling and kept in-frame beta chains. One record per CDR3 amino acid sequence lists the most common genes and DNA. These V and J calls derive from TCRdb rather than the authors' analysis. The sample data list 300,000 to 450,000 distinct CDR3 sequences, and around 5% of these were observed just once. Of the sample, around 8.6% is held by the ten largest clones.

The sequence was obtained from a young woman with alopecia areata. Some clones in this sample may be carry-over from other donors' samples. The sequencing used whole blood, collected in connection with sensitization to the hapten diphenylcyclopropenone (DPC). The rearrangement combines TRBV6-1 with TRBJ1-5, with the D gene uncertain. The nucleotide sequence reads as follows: TGTGCCAGCAGTGAAGCGTGGAGGGTCGATCAGCCCCAGCATTTT. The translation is CASSEAWRVDQPQHF.